The 7 T cell receptor beta chains listed next were all sequenced from one sample in a study of cytomegalovirus exposure and HLA in healthy donors. The study ran its PCR with 60 Vbeta and 13 Jbeta primers. Profiled with immunoSEQ multiplex PCR; TCRdb holds only in-frame clones, not every one. The sample has approximately 98,000 clones, around 67% seen once. Specimen: PBMCs. The receptors were sampled from a male donor in good health and CMV-seronegative.

The rearrangement uses TRBV19 and TRBJ1-2; possibly TRBD1 for D (5 bases). The CDR3 covers 14 residues. Germline-derived CDR1 and CDR2 are LNHDA and SQIVND (reference sequence). The V end lost 3 bases, the J end lost 2 bases, and 10 bases lay between the germline ends. CDR3 residues: CASSMGQLNYGYTF. Written as DNA, the CDR3 is TGTGCCAGTAGTATGGGGCAGCTAAACTATGGCTACACCTTC.

J is TRBJ2-3 and V is TRBV7-3; D is undetermined. Germline values: CDR1 SGHTA, CDR2 FQGTGA. V lost 4 bases and J 3 bases, leaving 17 bases between the germline ends. The CDR3 covers 16 residues. For the CDR3, the DNA is TGTGCCAGCAGCTCTGTAGCTCAATCCGGGACAGATACGCAGTATTTT. This encodes CASSSVAQSGTDTQYF. The full variable domain, its missing parts supplied by reference TRBV7-3 and TRBJ2-3, is GAGVSQTPSNKVTEKGKYVELRCDPISGHTALYWYRQSLGQGPEFLIYFQGTGAADDSGLPNDRFFAVRPEGSVSTLKIQRTERGDSAVYLCASSSVAQSGTDTQYFGPGTRLTVL.

The V call is TRBV19, the J call TRBJ2-7; a weak D match, TRBD2 (5 bases). Germline values: CDR1 LNHDA, CDR2 SQIVND (reference sequence). The CDR3 loop spans 14 amino acids. Trimming shortened V by 3 bases and J by 2 bases, and 11 bases separated the two germline ends. CDR3 sequence reads: CASSIGGGPYEQYF. CDR3 nucleotide sequence: TGTGCCAGTAGTATTGGAGGCGGCCCCTACGAGCAGTACTTC.

The chain recombines TRBV7-9 with TRBJ1-1; no definite D call. Trimming removed 2 bases from V and 1 base from J, with 17 bases in between. The CDR3 length is 17 residues. Looked up from germline, CDR1 is SEHNR and CDR2 is FQNEAQ (reference sequence). This chain's CDR3 is CASSLRIPPGRNTEAFF. The CDR3 coding sequence is TGTGCCAGCAGCTTACGCATCCCACCCGGTAGGAACACTGAAGCTTTCTTT. The full variable domain, with the rest looked up from reference TRBV7-9 and TRBJ1-1, is DTGVSQNPRHKITKRGQNVTFRCDPISEHNRLYWYRQTLGQGPEFLTYFQNEAQLEKSRLLSDRFSAERPKGSFSTLEIQRTEQGDSAMYLCASSLRIPPGRNTEAFFGQGTRLTVV.

This clone was recorded a few times. The rearrangement joins TRBV27 to TRBJ2-7; 14 nucleotides match TRBD2. The V gene end was trimmed by 6 bases and the J gene end by 7 bases; junction bases not matched to a gene: 8. The CDR3 spans 15 residues. The germline gives CDR1 MNHEY, CDR2 SMNVEV (reference sequence). CDR3: CASRRGTSGSREQYF. In DNA, the CDR3 is TGTGCCAGCAGAAGAGGGACTAGCGGGAGCCGGGAGCAGTACTTC.

The CDR3 protein is CASSPTGLAGTYEQYF. In DNA form, the CDR3 reads TGTGCCAGCAGCCCTACCGGACTAGCGGGAACCTACGAGCAGTACTTC. This sequence joins TRBV5-4 and TRBJ2-7, with 12 bases fitting TRBD2. V dropped 4 bases and J dropped 2; count of bases not matched to a gene: 7. The CDR3 contains 16 residues. From germline, CDR1 is SGHNT and CDR2 YYREEE (reference sequence).

The rearrangement uses TRBV28 and TRBJ2-3, with 12 bases aligning to TRBD1. CDR1 and CDR2 from the germline V gene are MDHEN and SYDVKM. The V segment lost 4 bases and the J segment 2 bases; nucleotides outside the gene matches: 4. This CDR3 has 16 residues. CDR3 residues: CASSSPGQGATDTQYF. CDR3 sequence (DNA): TGTGCCAGCAGTTCCCCGGGACAGGGGGCCACAGATACGCAGTATTTT.